These T cell receptor beta chains were read from a single sample in a study of cytomegalovirus exposure and HLA in healthy donors. Using immunoSEQ multiplex PCR, the repertoire was profiled, and TCRdb retains in-frame clones only, with some absent. The sample consists of 150,000 or so clones, 72% of them appearing once. The sample consisted of PBMCs. These receptor sequences come from a human donor in good health. CDR3s include the opening cysteine and the closing phenylalanine or tryptophan. Fields, in order: CDR3 DNA, CDR3 protein, V gene, clone size, D gene, J gene. A D gene is named only where the DNA matches it firmly. Some rows have no size entry. The others give once, few or many, or a class for an expanded clone.

CDR3nt: TGTGCCATCAGTGACCCCGGGACTAGCGGGCGCTACGAGCAGTACTTC; CDR3aa: CAISDPGTSGRYEQYF; v_gene: TRBV10-3; abundance: -; d_gene: TRBD2; j_gene: TRBJ2-7
CDR3nt: TGCGCCAGCAGCCAATATATTGGGGGACAGGGCCCTAGGACTGGAAACACCATATATTTT; CDR3aa: CASSQYIGGQGPRTGNTIYF; v_gene: TRBV4-1; abundance: -; d_gene: TRBD1; j_gene: TRBJ1-3
CDR3nt: TGTGCCAGTAGTATCGGAGAAGATACGCAGTATTTT; CDR3aa: CASSIGEDTQYF; v_gene: TRBV19; abundance: -; d_gene: -; j_gene: TRBJ2-3
CDR3nt: TGTGCCAGCAGTGAAGCAGCGCTAGCGGGCGTTACGCAGTATTTT; CDR3aa: CASSEAALAGVTQYF; v_gene: TRBV2; abundance: few; d_gene: TRBD2; j_gene: TRBJ2-3
CDR3nt: TGTGCCAGCAGCCCCCTAGAGGGGGGGACAGATACGCAGTATTTT; CDR3aa: CASSPLEGGTDTQYF; v_gene: TRBV7-9; abundance: -; d_gene: -; j_gene: TRBJ2-3
CDR3nt: TGTGCCAGCAGTTTAGGAGTTACCTACGAGCAGTACTTC; CDR3aa: CASSLGVTYEQYF; v_gene: TRBV27; abundance: -; d_gene: -; j_gene: TRBJ2-7
CDR3nt: TGTGCCAGCAGCGAAAACCCAGGGACAGGGGGAGGCACTGAAGCTTTCTTT; CDR3aa: CASSENPGTGGGTEAFF; v_gene: TRBV9; abundance: once; d_gene: TRBD1; j_gene: TRBJ1-1
CDR3nt: TGTGCCAGCAGCTTAACCCCGGGGGGGTTGGACTATGGCTACACCTTC; CDR3aa: CASSLTPGGLDYGYTF; v_gene: TRBV11-2; abundance: -; d_gene: -; j_gene: TRBJ1-2
CDR3nt: TGTGCCACCAGCAGAGACGCGGGGCTCGAGCAGTACTTC; CDR3aa: CATSRDAGLEQYF; v_gene: TRBV15; abundance: -; d_gene: -; j_gene: TRBJ2-7
CDR3nt: TGCAGCGTTGTGGGAGACGGTGGCTACACCTTC; CDR3aa: CSVVGDGGYTF; v_gene: TRBV29-1; abundance: -; d_gene: -; j_gene: TRBJ1-2
CDR3nt: TGTGCCAGTAGTATAACGACCAGGTCAGATTCACCCCTCCACTTT; CDR3aa: CASSITTRSDSPLHF; v_gene: TRBV19; abundance: -; d_gene: -; j_gene: TRBJ1-6
CDR3nt: TGTGCCAGCTCACCCAACCAGGGTTCGAGCTCTGGAAACACCATATATTTT; CDR3aa: CASSPNQGSSSGNTIYF; v_gene: TRBV18; abundance: few; d_gene: -; j_gene: TRBJ1-3
CDR3nt: TGTGCCAGCAGCGCCATGCCGGGGAATGGCTACACCTTC; CDR3aa: CASSAMPGNGYTF; v_gene: TRBV7-2; abundance: few; d_gene: -; j_gene: TRBJ1-2
CDR3nt: TGCGCCAGCAGCTCAGGACAGGGCCCCTACAATGAGCAGTTCTTC; CDR3aa: CASSSGQGPYNEQFF; v_gene: TRBV5-1; abundance: -; d_gene: TRBD1; j_gene: TRBJ2-1
CDR3nt: TGCAGTGCTCGGGGTTCACCCCTCCACTTT; CDR3aa: CSARGSPLHF; v_gene: TRBV20-1; abundance: -; d_gene: -; j_gene: TRBJ1-6
CDR3nt: TGTGCCAGCAGCCCGGGACAGGGGTTTGGAGAGACCCAGTACTTC; CDR3aa: CASSPGQGFGETQYF; v_gene: TRBV5-6; abundance: -; d_gene: TRBD1; j_gene: TRBJ2-5
CDR3nt: TGTGCCAGCAGCTTATGGGACAGGGACACTGAAGCTTTCTTT; CDR3aa: CASSLWDRDTEAFF; v_gene: TRBV7-9; abundance: -; d_gene: TRBD1; j_gene: TRBJ1-1
CDR3nt: TGTGCCAGCACCTCGACAGGGGGAAACACCATATATTTT; CDR3aa: CASTSTGGNTIYF; v_gene: TRBV6-5; abundance: once; d_gene: TRBD1; j_gene: TRBJ1-3
CDR3nt: TGCGCCATCCGGGACTTCTACGAGCAGTACTTC; CDR3aa: CAIRDFYEQYF; v_gene: TRBV10-2; abundance: once; d_gene: -; j_gene: TRBJ2-7
CDR3nt: TGTGCCATCCCAATCTTCGGGGACAGGGGCTACGAGCAGTACTTC; CDR3aa: CAIPIFGDRGYEQYF; v_gene: TRBV6-6; abundance: few; d_gene: TRBD1; j_gene: TRBJ2-7